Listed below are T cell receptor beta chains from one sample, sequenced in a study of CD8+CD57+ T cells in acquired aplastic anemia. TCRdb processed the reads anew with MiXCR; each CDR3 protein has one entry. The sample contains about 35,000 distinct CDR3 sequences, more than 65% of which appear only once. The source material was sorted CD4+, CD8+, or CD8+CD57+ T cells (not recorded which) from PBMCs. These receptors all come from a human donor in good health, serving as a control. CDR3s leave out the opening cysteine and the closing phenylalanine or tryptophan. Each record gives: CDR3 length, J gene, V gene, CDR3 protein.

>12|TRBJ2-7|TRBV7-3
ASAPSGGIYEQY
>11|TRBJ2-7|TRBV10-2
ASSAGTAYEQY
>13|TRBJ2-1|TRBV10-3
AISEAPRDGDEQF
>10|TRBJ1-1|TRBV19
ATREGGTEAF
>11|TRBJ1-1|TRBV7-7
ASSLGENTEAF
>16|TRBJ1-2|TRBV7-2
ASSLAQGQRGSNYGYT
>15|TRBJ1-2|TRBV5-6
ASSRSENRGPRLGYT
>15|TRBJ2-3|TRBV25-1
ASSAGTGAEGTDTQY
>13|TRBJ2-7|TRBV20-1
SATLTTGDPYEQY
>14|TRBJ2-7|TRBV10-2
ASRASGTASLYEQY
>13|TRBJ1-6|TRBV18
ASSPGQGVRSPLH
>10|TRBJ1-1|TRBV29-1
SVIRGLTEAF
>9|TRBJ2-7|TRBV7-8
ASSYFNEQY
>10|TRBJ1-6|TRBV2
ASSIFNSPLH
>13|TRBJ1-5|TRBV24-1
ATSDSHRSNQPQH
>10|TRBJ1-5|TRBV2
ASTDEGQPQH
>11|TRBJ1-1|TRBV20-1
SAKLLMNTEAF
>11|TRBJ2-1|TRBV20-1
SARADGWNEQF
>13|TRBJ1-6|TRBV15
ATSRVRDRTSPLH
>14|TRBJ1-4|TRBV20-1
SARKEVSGGRVKLF
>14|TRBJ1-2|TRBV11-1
ASSSSPGQGVYGYT
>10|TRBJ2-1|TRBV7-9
ASSLDYNEQF